This T cell receptor (beta chain) was found in a study of blood T cells in healthy people across ages. Through a sample-barcoded 5' primer and a J-beta primer mix, a second PCR was run for roughly 6 to 12 cycles. TCRdb re-called the 5' RACE reads with MiXCR, one entry per CDR3 protein. The profile shows some 560,000 distinct CDR3 sequences, around a quarter of them singletons. CDR1 is LGHNA, CDR2 YSLEER, per germline. Trimming took 0 bases from V and 1 from J, leaving 11 bases between them. This CDR3 contains 16 residues. This clonotype was observed many times. Another study also made use of these data, one on T cells of mothers and their children.

Sequenced material: blood. This TCR came from a boy between 2 and 10 years old in good health. This chain connects TRBV4-3 to TRBJ2-3; D not certain. CDR3 loop: CASSQEMPDGTDTQYF. The CDR3 coding sequence is TGCGCCAGCAGCCAAGAAATGCCGGATGGCACAGATACGCAGTATTTT.